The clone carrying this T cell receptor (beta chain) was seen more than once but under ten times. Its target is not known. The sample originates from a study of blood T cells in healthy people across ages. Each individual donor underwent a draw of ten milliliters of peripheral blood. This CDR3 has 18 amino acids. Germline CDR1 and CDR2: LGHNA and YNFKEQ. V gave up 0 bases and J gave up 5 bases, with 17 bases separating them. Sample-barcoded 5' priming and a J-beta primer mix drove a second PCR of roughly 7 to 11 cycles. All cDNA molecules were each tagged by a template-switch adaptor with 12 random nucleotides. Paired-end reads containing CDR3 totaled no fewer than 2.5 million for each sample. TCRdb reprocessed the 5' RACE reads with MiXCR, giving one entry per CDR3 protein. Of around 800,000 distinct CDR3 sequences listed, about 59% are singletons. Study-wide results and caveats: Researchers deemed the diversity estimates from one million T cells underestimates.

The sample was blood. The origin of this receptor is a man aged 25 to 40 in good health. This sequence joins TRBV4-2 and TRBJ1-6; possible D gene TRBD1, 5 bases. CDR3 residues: CASSQDYTGILNNSPLHF. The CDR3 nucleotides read TGTGCCAGCAGCCAAGACTATACAGGAATCCTTAATAATTCACCCCTCCACTTT.